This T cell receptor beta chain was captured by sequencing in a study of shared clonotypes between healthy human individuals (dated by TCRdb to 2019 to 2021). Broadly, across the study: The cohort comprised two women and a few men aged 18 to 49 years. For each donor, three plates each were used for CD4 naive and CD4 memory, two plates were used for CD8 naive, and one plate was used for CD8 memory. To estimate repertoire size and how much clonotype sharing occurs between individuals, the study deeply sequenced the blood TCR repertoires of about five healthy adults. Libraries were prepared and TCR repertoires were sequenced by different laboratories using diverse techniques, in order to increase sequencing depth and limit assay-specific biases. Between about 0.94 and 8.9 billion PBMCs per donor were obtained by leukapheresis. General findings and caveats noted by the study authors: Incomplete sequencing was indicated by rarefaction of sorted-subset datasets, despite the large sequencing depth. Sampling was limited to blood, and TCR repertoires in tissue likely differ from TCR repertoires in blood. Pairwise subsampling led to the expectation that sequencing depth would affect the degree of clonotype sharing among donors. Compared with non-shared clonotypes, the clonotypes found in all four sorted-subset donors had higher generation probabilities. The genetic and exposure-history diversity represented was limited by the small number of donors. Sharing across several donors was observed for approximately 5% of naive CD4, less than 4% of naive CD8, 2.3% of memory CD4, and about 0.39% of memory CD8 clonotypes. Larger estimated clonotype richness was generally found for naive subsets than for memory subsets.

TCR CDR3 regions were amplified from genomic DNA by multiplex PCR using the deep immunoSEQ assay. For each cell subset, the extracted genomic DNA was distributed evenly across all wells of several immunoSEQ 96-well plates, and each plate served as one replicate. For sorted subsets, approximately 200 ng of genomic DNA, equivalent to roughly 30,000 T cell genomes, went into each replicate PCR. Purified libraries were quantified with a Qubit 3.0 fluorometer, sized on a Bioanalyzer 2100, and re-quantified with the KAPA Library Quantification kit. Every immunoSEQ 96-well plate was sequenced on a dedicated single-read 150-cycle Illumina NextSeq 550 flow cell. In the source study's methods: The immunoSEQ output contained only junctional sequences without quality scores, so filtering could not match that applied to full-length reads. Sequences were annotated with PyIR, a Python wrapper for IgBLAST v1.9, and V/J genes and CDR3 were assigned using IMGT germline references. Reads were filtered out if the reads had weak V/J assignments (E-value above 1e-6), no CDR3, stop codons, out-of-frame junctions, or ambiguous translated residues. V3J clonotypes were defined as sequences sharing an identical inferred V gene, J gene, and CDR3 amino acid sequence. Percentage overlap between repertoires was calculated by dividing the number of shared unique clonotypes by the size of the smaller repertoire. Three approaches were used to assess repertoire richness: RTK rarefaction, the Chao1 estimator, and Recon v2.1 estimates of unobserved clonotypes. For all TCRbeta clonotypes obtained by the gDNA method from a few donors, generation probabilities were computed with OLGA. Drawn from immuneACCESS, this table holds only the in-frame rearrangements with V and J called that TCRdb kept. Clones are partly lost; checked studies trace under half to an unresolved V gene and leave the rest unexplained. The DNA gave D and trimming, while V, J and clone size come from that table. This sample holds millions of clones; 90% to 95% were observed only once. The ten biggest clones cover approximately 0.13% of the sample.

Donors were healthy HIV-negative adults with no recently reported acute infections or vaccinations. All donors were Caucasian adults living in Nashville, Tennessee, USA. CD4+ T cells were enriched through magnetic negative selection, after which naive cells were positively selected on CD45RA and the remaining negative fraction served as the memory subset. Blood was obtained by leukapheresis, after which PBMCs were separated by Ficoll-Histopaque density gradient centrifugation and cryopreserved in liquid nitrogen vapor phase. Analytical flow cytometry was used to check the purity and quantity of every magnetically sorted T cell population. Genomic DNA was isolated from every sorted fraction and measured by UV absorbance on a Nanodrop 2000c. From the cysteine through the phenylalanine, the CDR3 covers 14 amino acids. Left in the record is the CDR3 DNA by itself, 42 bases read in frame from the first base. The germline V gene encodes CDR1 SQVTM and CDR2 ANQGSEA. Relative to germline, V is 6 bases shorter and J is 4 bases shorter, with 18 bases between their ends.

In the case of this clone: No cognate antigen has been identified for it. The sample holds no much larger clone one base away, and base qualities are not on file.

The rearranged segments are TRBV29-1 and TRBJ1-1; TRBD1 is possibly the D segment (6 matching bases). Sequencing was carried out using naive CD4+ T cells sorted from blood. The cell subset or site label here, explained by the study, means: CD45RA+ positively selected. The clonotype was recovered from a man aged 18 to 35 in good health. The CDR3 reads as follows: CSVQGFLGSTEAFF. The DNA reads TGCAGCGTCCAGGGGTTTTTGGGATCCACTGAAGCTTTCTTT.